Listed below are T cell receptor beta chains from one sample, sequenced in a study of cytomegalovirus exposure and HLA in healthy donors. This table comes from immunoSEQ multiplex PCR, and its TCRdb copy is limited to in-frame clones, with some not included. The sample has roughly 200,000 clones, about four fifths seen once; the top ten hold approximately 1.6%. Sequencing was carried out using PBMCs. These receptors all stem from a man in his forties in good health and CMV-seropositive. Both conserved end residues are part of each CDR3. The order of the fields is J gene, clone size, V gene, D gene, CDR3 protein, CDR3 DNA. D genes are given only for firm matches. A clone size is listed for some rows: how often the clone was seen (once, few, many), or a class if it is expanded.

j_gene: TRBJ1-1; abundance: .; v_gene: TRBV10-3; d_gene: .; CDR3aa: CAISGGGVTVTNTEAFF; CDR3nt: TGTGCCATCAGTGGAGGGGGGGTCACAGTTACGAACACTGAAGCTTTCTTT
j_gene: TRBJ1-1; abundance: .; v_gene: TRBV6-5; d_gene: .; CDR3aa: CASSPMTVNTEAFF; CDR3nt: TGTGCCAGCAGCCCGATGACAGTTAACACTGAAGCTTTCTTT
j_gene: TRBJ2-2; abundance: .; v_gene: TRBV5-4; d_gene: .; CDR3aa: CASSPPRRAGAGELFF; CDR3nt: TGTGCCAGCAGCCCCCCACGGCGGGCGGGCGCCGGGGAGCTGTTTTTT
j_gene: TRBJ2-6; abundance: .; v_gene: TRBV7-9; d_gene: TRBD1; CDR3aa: CASTPTGANSGANGLTF; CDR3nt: TGTGCCAGCACCCCGACAGGGGCGAACTCTGGGGCCAACGGCCTGACTTTC
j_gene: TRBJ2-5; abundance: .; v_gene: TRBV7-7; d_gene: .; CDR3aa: CASSLSGMETQHF; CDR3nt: TGTGCCAGCAGCTTATCAGGGATGGAGACCCAGCACTTC
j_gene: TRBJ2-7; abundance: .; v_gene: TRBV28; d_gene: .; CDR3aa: CASSPPGVLSYEQYF; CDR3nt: TGTGCCAGCAGTCCGCCAGGGGTTCTTTCCTACGAGCAGTACTTC
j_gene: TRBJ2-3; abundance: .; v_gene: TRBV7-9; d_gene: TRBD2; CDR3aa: CASSPWGLAGEWADTQYF; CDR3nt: TGTGCCAGCAGCCCGTGGGGACTAGCGGGAGAATGGGCAGATACGCAGTATTTT
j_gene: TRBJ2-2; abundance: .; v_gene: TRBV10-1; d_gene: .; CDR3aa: CASSAAGVRTGELFF; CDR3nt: TGCGCCAGCAGTGCGGCAGGGGTCCGCACCGGGGAGCTGTTTTTT
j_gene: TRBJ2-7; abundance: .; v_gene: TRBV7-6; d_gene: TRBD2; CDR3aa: CASSPKTSGDYEQYF; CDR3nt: TGTGCCAGCAGCCCAAAGACTAGCGGGGACTACGAGCAGTACTTC
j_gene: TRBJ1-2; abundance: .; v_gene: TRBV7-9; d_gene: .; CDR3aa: CSSKGYGYTF; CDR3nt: TGTTCCAGCAAGGGGTATGGCTACACCTTC
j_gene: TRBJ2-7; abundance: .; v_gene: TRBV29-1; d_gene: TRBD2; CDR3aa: CSVTTIAGPSYEQYF; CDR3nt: TGCAGCGTTACAACGATAGCGGGACCCTCCTACGAGCAGTACTTC
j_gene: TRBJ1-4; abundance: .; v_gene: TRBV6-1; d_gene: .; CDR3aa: CASSDVVAGYREKLFF; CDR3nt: TGTGCCAGCAGTGACGTCGTGGCAGGGTATAGAGAGAAACTGTTTTTT
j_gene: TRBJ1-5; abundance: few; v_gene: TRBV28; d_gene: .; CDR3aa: CASSRRTQGNNQPQHF; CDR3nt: TGTGCCAGCAGCCGCCGGACACAGGGAAACAATCAGCCCCAGCATTTT
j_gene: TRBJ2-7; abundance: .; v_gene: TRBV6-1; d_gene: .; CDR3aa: CASTLSGSSYEQYF; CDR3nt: TGTGCCAGCACCTTATCAGGTTCCTCCTACGAGCAGTACTTC
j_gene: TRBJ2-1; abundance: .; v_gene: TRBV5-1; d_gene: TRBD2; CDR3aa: CASSPSGASYNEQFF; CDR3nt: TGCGCCAGCAGCCCTAGCGGGGCGTCCTACAATGAGCAGTTCTTC
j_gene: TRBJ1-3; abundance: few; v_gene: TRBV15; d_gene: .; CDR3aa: CATSRDIESSGNTIYF; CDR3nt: TGTGCCACCAGCAGAGACATTGAGAGCTCTGGAAACACCATATATTTT
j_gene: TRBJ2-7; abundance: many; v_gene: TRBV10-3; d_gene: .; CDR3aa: CAIRTTYEQYF; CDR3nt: TGTGCCATCAGGACTACCTACGAGCAGTACTTC
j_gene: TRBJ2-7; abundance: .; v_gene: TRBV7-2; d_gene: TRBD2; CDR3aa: CASSKVPGTSSPYEQYF; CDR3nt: TGTGCCAGCAGCAAGGTTCCCGGGACTAGCTCCCCCTACGAGCAGTACTTC
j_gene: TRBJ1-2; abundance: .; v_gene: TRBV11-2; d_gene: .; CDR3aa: CASSLDPSETASYGYTF; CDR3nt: TGTGCCAGCAGCTTAGATCCATCGGAGACAGCTTCCTATGGCTACACCTTC
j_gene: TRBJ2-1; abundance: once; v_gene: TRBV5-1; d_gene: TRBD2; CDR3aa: CASSASGTSGNEQFF; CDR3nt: TGCGCCAGCAGTGCCTCCGGGACTAGCGGCAATGAGCAGTTCTTC
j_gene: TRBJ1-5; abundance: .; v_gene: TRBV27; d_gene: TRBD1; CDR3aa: CASSLSGGEEPQHF; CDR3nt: TGTGCCAGCAGTTTATCAGGGGGCGAAGAGCCCCAGCATTTT
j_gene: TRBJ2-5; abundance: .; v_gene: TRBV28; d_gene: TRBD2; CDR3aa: CASEREGLKTQYF; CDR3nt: TGTGCCAGTGAGCGGGAGGGCCTCAAGACCCAGTACTTC
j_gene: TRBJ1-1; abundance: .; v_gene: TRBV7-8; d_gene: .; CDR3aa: CASSLRRGWEGLNTEAFF; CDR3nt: TGTGCCAGCAGCTTAAGGCGTGGTTGGGAGGGGTTGAACACTGAAGCTTTCTTT
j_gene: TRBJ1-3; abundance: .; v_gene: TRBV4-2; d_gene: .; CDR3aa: CASSQSRGAGSGNTIYF; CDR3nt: TGTGCCAGCAGTCAAAGCCGGGGGGCAGGCTCTGGAAACACCATATATTTT
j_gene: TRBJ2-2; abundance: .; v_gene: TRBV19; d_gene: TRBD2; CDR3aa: CASSKSAGVATGELFF; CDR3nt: TGTGCCAGTAGTAAGTCAGCGGGAGTTGCCACCGGGGAGCTGTTTTTT
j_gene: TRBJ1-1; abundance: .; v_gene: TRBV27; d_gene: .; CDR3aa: CASSPIRGNTEAFF; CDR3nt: TGTGCCAGCAGCCCCATTCGCGGGAACACTGAAGCTTTCTTT
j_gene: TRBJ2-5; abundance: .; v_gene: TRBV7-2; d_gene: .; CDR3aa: CASSLPPGNQETQYF; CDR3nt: TGTGCCAGCAGCCTCCCCCCGGGGAATCAAGAGACCCAGTACTTC
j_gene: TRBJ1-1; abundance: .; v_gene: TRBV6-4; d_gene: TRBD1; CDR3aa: CARRDSSMNTEAFF; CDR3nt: TGTGCCAGACGGGACAGTTCCATGAACACTGAAGCTTTCTTT